The T cell receptor (beta chain) described here comes from a study of OX40 agonist ivuxolimab in advanced cancers. Turning to the study itself: With a range of about 20 to 79, age averaged about 58 years, and 70% to 85% were male.

Using immunoSEQ multiplex PCR, the repertoire was profiled, and TCRdb retains in-frame clones only, with some absent. Of roughly 93,000 clones listed, more than 80% were seen once; the top ten hold roughly 1.6%. The TCR originated in an adult with an advanced solid tumor such as melanoma, head and neck, liver or kidney cancer. The sample was CD4+ or CD8+ T cells sorted from blood, taken in a trial of the OX40 agonist ivuxolimab.

The CDR3 bases are TGCAGCGTCGCTAGACTAGCGGGAGGGGAAGAGACCCAGTACTTC. Its translation is CSVARLAGGEETQYF. The chain employs TRBV29-1 and TRBJ2-5; 14 nucleotides align to TRBD2. The V segment lost 6 bases and the J segment 3 bases; nucleotides outside the gene matches: 6. Looked up from germline, CDR1 is SQVTM and CDR2 is ANQGSEA. The CDR3 is made up of 15 amino acids.